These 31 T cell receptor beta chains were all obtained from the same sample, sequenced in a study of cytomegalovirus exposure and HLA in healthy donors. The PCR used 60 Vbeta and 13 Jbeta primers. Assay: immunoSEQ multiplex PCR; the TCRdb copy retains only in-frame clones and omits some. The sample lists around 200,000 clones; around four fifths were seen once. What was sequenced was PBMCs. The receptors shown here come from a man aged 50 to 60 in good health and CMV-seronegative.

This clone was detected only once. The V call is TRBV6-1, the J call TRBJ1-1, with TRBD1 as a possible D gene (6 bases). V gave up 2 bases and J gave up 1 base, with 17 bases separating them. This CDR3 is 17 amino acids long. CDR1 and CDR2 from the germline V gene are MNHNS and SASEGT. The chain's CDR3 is CASSESQSGGRNTEAFF. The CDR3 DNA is TGTGCCAGCAGTGAATCGCAATCGGGGGGGCGGAACACTGAAGCTTTCTTT.

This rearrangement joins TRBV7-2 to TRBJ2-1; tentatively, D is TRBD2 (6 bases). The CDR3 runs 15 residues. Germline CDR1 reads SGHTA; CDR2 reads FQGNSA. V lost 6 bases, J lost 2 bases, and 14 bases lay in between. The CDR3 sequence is CASSSPGGTYNEQFF. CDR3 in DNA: TGTGCCAGCAGTAGCCCTGGCGGGACCTACAATGAGCAGTTCTTC.

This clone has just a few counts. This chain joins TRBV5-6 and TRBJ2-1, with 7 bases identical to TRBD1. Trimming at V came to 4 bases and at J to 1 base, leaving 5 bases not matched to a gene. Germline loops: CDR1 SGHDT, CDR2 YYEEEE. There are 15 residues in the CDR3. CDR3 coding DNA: TGTGCCAGCAGCGTGGGACAGCGATCCTACAATGAGCAGTTCTTC. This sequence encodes CASSVGQRSYNEQFF.

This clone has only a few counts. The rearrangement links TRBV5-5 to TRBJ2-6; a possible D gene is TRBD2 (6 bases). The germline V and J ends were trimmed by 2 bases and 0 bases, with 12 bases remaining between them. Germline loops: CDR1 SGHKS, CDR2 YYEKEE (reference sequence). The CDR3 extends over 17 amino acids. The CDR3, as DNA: TGTGCCAGCAGCTTCGGGACTTCCCTCTCTGGGGCCAACGTCCTGACTTTC. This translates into CASSFGTSLSGANVLTF.

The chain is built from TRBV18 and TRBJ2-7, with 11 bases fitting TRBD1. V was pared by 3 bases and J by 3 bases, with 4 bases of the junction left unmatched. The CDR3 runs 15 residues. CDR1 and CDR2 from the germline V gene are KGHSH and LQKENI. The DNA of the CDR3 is TGTGCCAGCTCACCCGGGACAGGGGGATACTACGAGCAGTACTTC. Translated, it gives CASSPGTGGYYEQYF. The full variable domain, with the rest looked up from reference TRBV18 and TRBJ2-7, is NAGVMQNPRHLVRRRGQEARLRCSPMKGHSHVYWYRQLPEEGLKFMVYLQKENIIDESGMPKERFSAEFPKEGPSILRIQQVVRGDSAAYFCASSPGTGGYYEQYFGPGTRLTVT.

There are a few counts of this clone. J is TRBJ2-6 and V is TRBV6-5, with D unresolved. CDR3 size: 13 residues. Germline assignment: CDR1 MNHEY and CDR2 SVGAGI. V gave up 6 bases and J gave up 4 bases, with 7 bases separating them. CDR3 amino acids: CASSLQGANVLTF. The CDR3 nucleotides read TGTGCCAGCAGCTTACAGGGGGCCAACGTCCTGACTTTC.

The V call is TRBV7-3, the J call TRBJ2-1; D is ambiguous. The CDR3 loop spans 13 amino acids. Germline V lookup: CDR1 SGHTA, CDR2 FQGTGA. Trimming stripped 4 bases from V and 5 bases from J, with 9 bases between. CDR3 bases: TGTGCCAGCAGCTCCAACTCGAACAATGAGCAGTTCTTC. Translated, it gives CASSSNSNNEQFF. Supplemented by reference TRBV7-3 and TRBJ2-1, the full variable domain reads GAGVSQTPSNKVTEKGKYVELRCDPISGHTALYWYRQSLGQGPEFLIYFQGTGAADDSGLPNDRFFAVRPEGSVSTLKIQRTERGDSAVYLCASSSNSNNEQFFGPGTRLTVL.

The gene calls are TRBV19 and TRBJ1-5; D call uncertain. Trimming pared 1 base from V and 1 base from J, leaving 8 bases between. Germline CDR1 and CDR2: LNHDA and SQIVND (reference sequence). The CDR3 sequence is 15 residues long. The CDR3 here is CASSIGLASNQPQHF. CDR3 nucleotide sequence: TGTGCCAGTAGTATAGGACTTGCGAGCAATCAGCCCCAGCATTTT. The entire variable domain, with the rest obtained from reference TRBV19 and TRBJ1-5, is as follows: DGGITQSPKYLFRKEGQNVTLSCEQNLNHDAMYWYRQDPGQGLRLIYYSQIVNDFQKGDIAEGYSVSREKKESFPLTVTSAQKNPTAFYLCASSIGLASNQPQHFGDGTRLSIL.

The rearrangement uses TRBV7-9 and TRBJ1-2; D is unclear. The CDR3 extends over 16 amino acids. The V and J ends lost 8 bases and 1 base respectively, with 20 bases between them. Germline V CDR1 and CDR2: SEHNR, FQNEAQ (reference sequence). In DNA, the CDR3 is TGTGCCAGCGAACGGCTAGCCGCCCGACTTAACTATGGCTACACCTTC. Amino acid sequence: CASERLAARLNYGYTF. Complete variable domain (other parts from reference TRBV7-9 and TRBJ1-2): DTGVSQNPRHKITKRGQNVTFRCDPISEHNRLYWYRQTLGQGPEFLTYFQNEAQLEKSRLLSDRFSAERPKGSFSTLEIQRTEQGDSAMYLCASERLAARLNYGYTFGSGTRLTVV.

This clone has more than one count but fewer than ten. The DNA of the CDR3 is TGCGCCAGCAGCTTGACAGGGGGCAAGACCGGGGAGCTGTTTTTT. It codes for CASSLTGGKTGELFF. This rearrangement joins TRBV5-1 to TRBJ2-2; TRBD1 agrees at 9 bases. Trimming cost V 1 base and J 5 bases; bases outside gene matches: 3. Germline assignment: CDR1 SGHRS and CDR2 YFSETQ. The CDR3 is made up of 15 amino acids.

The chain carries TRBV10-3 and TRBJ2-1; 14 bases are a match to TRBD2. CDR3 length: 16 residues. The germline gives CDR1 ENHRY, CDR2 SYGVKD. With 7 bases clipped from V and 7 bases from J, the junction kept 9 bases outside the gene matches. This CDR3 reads CAIMGTSGGLSNEQFF. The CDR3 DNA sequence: TGTGCCATCATGGGGACTAGCGGGGGACTGTCGAATGAGCAGTTCTTC.

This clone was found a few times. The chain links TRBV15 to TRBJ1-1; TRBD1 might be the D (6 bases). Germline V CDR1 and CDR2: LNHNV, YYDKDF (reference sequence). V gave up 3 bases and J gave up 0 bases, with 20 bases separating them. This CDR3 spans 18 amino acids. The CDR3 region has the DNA TGTGCCACCAGCAGGACCGGGGGGCACTTCCCCATGAACACTGAAGCTTTCTTT. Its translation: CATSRTGGHFPMNTEAFF.

Here the CDR3 reads CASSLSQAGQPQHF. CDR3 DNA: TGTGCCAGCAGCTTGTCACAGGCTGGGCAGCCCCAGCATTTT. V is TRBV5-6 and J is TRBJ1-5, with D maybe TRBD1 (5 bases). CDR3 size: 14 residues. The V gene lost 1 base and the J gene lost 7 bases, with 12 bases spanning the gap. CDR1 and CDR2 (germline): SGHDT, YYEEEE.

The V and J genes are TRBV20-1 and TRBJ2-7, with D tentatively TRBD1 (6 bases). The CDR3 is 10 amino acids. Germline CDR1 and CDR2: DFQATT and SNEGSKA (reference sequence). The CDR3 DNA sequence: TGCAGGTTAGGGGGTCACGAGCAGTACTTC. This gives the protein CRLGGHEQYF.

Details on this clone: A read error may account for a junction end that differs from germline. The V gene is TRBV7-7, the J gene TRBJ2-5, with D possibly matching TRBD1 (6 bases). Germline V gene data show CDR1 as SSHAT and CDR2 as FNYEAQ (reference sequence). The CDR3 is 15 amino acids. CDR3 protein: CASSTRSGAVETQYF. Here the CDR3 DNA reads TGTGCTAGCAGTACCCGGTCAGGGGCGGTAGAGACCCAGTACTTC.

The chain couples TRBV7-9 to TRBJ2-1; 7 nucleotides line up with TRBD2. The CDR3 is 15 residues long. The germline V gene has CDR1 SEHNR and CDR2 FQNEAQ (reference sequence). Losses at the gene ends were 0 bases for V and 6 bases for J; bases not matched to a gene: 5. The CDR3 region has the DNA TGTGCCAGCAGCTTAGCGGGAGGGGTAATCAATGAGCAGTTCTTC. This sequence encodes CASSLAGGVINEQFF. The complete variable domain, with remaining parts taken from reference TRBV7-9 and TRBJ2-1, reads DTGVSQNPRHKITKRGQNVTFRCDPISEHNRLYWYRQTLGQGPEFLTYFQNEAQLEKSRLLSDRFSAERPKGSFSTLEIQRTEQGDSAMYLCASSLAGGVINEQFFGPGTRLTVL.

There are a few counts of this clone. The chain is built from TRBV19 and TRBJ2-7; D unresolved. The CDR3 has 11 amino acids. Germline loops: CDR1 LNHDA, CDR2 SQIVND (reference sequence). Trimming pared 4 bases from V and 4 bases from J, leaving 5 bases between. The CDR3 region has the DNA TGTGCCAGTAGTACCTTATACGAGCAGTACTTC. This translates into CASSTLYEQYF.

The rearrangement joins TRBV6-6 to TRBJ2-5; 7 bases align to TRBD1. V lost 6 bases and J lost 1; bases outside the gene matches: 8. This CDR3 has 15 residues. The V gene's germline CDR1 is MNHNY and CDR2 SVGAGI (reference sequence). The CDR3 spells CASSKGDSRQETQYF. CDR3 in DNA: TGTGCCAGCAGCAAGGGGGACAGCCGCCAAGAGACCCAGTACTTC.

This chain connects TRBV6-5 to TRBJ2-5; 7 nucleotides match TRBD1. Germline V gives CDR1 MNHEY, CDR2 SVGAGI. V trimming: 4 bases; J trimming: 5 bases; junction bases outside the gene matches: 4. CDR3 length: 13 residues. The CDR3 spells CASSWGRGETQYF. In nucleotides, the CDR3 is TGTGCCAGCAGTTGGGGCAGGGGGGAGACCCAGTACTTC.

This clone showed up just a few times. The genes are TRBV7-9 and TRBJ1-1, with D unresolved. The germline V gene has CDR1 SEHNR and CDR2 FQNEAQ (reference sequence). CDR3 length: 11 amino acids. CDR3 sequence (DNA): TGTCAGGTCAGGTCGAACACTGAAGCTTTCTTT. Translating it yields CQVRSNTEAFF.

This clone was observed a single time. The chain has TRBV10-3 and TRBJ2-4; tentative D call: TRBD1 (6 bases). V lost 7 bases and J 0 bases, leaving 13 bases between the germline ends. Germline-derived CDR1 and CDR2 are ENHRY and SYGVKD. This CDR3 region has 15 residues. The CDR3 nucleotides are TGTGCCATCAAGGGGGACGGTCAAGCCAAAAACATTCAGTACTTC. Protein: CAIKGDGQAKNIQYF.

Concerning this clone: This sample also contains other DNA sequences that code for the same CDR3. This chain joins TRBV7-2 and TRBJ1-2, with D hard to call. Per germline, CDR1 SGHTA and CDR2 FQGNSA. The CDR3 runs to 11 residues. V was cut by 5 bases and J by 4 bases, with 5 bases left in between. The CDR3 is CASSPRYGYTF. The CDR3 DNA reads TGTGCCAGCAGCCCCCGCTATGGCTACACCTTC.

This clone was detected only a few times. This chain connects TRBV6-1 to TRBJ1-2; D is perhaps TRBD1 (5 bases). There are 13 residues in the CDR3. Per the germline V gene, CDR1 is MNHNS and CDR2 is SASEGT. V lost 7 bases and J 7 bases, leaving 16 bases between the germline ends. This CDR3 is CASTRLQDRGYTF. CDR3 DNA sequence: TGTGCCAGCACCCGGCTACAGGATCGTGGCTACACCTTC.

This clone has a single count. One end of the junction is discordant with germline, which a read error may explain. The CDR3 region has the DNA TGTGCCAGTAGTATAGAAGGTCAGGGACTTTACAATGAGCAGCTCTTC. Its protein product is CASSIEGQGLYNEQLF. V is TRBV19 and J is TRBJ2-1; D is perhaps TRBD2 (6 bases). The CDR3 has 16 amino acids. Germline loops: CDR1 LNHDA, CDR2 SQIVND (reference sequence).

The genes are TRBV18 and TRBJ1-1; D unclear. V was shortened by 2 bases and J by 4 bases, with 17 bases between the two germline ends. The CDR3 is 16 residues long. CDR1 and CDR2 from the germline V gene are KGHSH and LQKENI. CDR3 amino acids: CASSPFVLTRGTEAFF. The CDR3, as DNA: TGTGCCAGCTCACCATTCGTATTAACCCGGGGCACTGAAGCTTTCTTT.

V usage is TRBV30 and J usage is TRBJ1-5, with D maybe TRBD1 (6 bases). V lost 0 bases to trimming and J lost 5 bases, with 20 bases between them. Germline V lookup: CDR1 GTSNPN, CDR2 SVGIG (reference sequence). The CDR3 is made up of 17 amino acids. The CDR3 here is CAWSVTRVQGTDQPQHF. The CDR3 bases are TGTGCCTGGAGTGTTACGCGTGTACAGGGAACTGATCAGCCCCAGCATTTT.

The CDR3 loop reads CSVDLAGALIRNTEAFF. CDR3 DNA: TGCAGCGTTGATTTGGCAGGGGCTCTAATAAGGAACACTGAAGCTTTCTTT. The V and J genes are TRBV29-1 and TRBJ1-1; weak D call: TRBD1 (6 bases). CDR3 length: 17 amino acids. CDR1 is SQVTM, CDR2 ANQGSEA, per germline. Between the trimmed V and J ends, which lost 3 bases and 1 base, there was a span of 21 bases.

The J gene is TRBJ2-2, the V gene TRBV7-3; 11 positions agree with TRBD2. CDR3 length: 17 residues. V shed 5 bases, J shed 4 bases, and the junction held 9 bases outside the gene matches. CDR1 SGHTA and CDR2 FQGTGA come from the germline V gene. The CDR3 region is CASSPNRLAGGTGELFF. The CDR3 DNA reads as TGTGCCAGCAGCCCGAATCGTCTAGCGGGAGGCACCGGGGAGCTGTTTTTT.

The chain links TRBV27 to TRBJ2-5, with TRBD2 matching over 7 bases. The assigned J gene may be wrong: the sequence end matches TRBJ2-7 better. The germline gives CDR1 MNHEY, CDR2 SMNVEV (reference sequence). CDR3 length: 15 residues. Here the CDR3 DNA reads TGTGCCAGCAGTTTCCGGGGAGGGCCGGCAAACGAGCAGTACTTC. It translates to CASSFRGGPANEQYF.

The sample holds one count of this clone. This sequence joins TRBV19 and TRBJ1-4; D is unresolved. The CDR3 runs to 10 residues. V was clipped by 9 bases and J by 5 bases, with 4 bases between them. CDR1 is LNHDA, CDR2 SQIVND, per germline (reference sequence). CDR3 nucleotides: TGTGCCAGCCTAAATGAAAAACTGTTTTTT. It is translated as CASLNEKLFF.

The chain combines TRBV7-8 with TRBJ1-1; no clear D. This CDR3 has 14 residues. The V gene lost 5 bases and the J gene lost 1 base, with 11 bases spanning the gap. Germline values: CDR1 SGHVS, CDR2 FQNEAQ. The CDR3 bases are TGTGCCAGCAGCACCTTGGCAGGGAACACTGAAGCTTTCTTT. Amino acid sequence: CASSTLAGNTEAFF.